This T cell receptor beta chain was captured by sequencing in a study of blood T cell repertoires in COVID-19. Study-wide background: Samples of COVID-19 (acute and convalescent) were obtained from the United States, Italy and Spain.

The age range of participants was roughly 18 to 90 years, with residence in about 25 US areas. Clinical histories supplied by participants themselves formed the basis of cohort assignment. Germline assignment: CDR1 SGHDT and CDR2 YYEEEE. The CDR3 totals 16 residues. V dropped 1 base and J dropped 8; count of bases not matched to a gene: 12. Per the authors' pipeline: Nucleated cell number was recorded as an estimate derived from reference gene primer amplification. Libraries were prepared by immunoSEQ multiplex PCR; TCRdb keeps only in-frame clonotypes and omits some of them. Clone size and the V and J calls come from that table; the DNA yielded D and trimming. The data contain approximately 140,000 clones, 87% of them seen just once; the ten biggest clones take up about 4.1%.

This receptor was identified in a woman between 40 and 55 years old who had been exposed to COVID-19. Sequencing input: PBMCs or T cells enriched from blood (not recorded which). The chain combines TRBV5-6 with TRBJ1-2; TRBD1 agrees at 9 bases. The CDR3 region is CASSLPSGQGTGGYTF. Here the CDR3 DNA reads TGTGCCAGCAGCTTGCCCTCGGGACAGGGAACAGGCGGCTACACCTTC.